This is a list of T cell receptor beta chains from one sample in a study of T cell responses to AZD1222 COVID-19 vaccine. Libraries were prepared by immunoSEQ multiplex PCR; TCRdb keeps only in-frame clonotypes and omits some of them. Of about 85,000 clones in the sample, roughly 87% were seen once. The material sequenced was peripheral blood, taken on day 0 of AZD1222 vaccination. The receptors were gathered from an adult in good health. Both conserved end residues are part of each CDR3. A D gene is named only where the DNA matches it firmly. Not all rows give a size; the values are once, few, many and, for expanded clones, a class.

TRBV6-5	.	TRBJ1-3	TRBD1	TGTGCCAGCAGTAGGACAGGGGCTGGTGGAAACACCATATATTTT	CASSRTGAGGNTIYF
TRBV2	few	TRBJ2-3	TRBD2	TGTGCCAGCAGACGGACTAGCGGGAGTGCAGATACGCAGTATTTT	CASRRTSGSADTQYF
TRBV30	.	TRBJ2-1	.	TGTGCCTGGAGTGCGACTATACTAAGATCAGAGCAGTTCTTC	CAWSATILRSEQFF
TRBV6-5	.	TRBJ1-1	.	TGTGCCAGCACCAGTCGGGGGGGGACTGAAGCTTTCTTT	CASTSRGGTEAFF
TRBV28	once	TRBJ1-1	.	TGTGCCAGCAGCCCCCCGGGTCAGGACACTGAAGCTTTCTTT	CASSPPGQDTEAFF
TRBV15	once	TRBJ2-1	TRBD2	TGTGCCACCAGCGGAGGACTAGCGGGAGCCGGTGAGCAGTTCTTC	CATSGGLAGAGEQFF
TRBV19	.	TRBJ2-7	.	TGTGCCAGTAGTATTGGGGCTCCCTACGAGCAGTACTTC	CASSIGAPYEQYF
TRBV29-1	.	TRBJ1-1	.	TGCAGCGTTGCCCCCGGGGGCACTGAAGCTTTCTTT	CSVAPGGTEAFF
TRBV29-1	.	TRBJ2-7	.	TGCAGCGTTGAAGAGGGGCTGGGGTACGAGCAGTACTTC	CSVEEGLGYEQYF
TRBV30	.	TRBJ2-3	TRBD1	TGTGCCTGGAGTGGGGACAGGGGGCCGTACACAGATACGCAGTATTTT	CAWSGDRGPYTDTQYF
TRBV19	.	TRBJ1-5	TRBD1	TGTGCCACCGGACAGGGGAACGCCAATCAGCCCCAGCATTTT	CATGQGNANQPQHF
TRBV28	.	TRBJ2-2	TRBD1	TGTGCCAGCCACAGGGGGAACACCGGGGAGCTGTTTTTT	CASHRGNTGELFF